This T cell receptor beta chain was obtained from a study of blood T cells in healthy people across ages. Points from the study as a whole: There were more naive CD4+ cells and higher diversity in long-lived donors than in aged donors.

The CDR3 loop spans 18 amino acids. Per germline, CDR1 SEHNR and CDR2 FQNEAQ (reference sequence). V dropped 1 base and J dropped 2 bases, with 20 bases sitting between them. As to this clonotype: Its matching antigen is unknown.

PCR was performed a second time for 7 to 11 cycles using a sample-barcoded 5' primer and a J-beta primer mix. TCRdb reanalysed the 5' RACE reads using MiXCR and keeps one entry per CDR3 protein. The table records 1.5 million to 2 million distinct CDR3 sequences, about 49% of them present only once. Russia was home to the donors, healthy Caucasian individuals aged about 6 to 90. Sequences were obtained from blood. This TCR derives from a woman between 40 and 55 years old in good health. V usage is TRBV7-9 and J usage is TRBJ2-5; D could derive from TRBD1 or TRBD2 (5 bases each). The CDR3 sequence is CASSLGGTDFWVQETQYF. As DNA, the CDR3 is TGTGCCAGCAGCTTAGGAGGGACGGATTTTTGGGTACAAGAGACCCAGTACTTC.